These 5 T cell receptor beta chains share one sample of origin, sequenced in a study of shared clonotypes between healthy human individuals. The assay was immunoSEQ multiplex PCR, and TCRdb's table has in-frame clones only and misses some. The repertoire includes fewer than 3 million clones, about 90% of them detected once, and roughly 0.34% sits in the top ten. Material: naive CD4+ T cells from PBMCs. As for subset: CD45RA+ positively selected. The receptor set was obtained from a man younger than 35 in good health. Some clones in this sample may be carry-over from other donors' samples.

This sequence joins TRBV12-5 and TRBJ1-1, with D possibly TRBD1 on 6 matching bases. The germline gives CDR1 LGHNT, CDR2 FRNRAP. This CDR3 is built from 13 residues. The V gene lost 7 bases and the J gene lost 8 bases, with 17 bases spanning the gap. As DNA, the CDR3 is TGTGCTAGTGCCTCCCAACAGGGAACCGAAGCTTTCTTT. Amino acid sequence: CASASQQGTEAFF.

The chain uses TRBV28 and TRBJ1-5; D is unclear. Trimming stripped 6 bases from V and 3 bases from J, with 15 bases between. CDR3 length equals 15 residues. Looked up from germline, CDR1 is MDHEN and CDR2 is SYDVKM. CDR3 amino acids: CASRPYSNSNQPQHF. The CDR3 nucleotides are TGTGCCAGCAGACCATACTCCAATTCCAATCAGCCCCAGCATTTT.

The chain combines TRBV29-1 with TRBJ2-3; no definite D call. Germline CDR1 SQVTM, CDR2 ANQGSEA. This CDR3 has 17 residues. Trimming shortened V by 4 bases and J by 0 bases, and 20 bases separated the two germline ends. The CDR3 protein is CSVGGLRSPPSTDTQYF. The CDR3 nucleotides read TGCAGCGTTGGGGGTCTGCGGTCTCCTCCCAGCACAGATACGCAGTATTTT.

The chain employs TRBV6-5 and TRBJ1-2; D unclear. This CDR3 has 11 amino acids. The V and J ends lost 4 bases and 7 bases respectively, with 7 bases between them. Per the germline V gene, CDR1 is MNHEY and CDR2 is SVGAGI. CDR3 residues: CASSWEGGYTF. In DNA, the CDR3 is TGTGCCAGCAGTTGGGAGGGTGGCTACACCTTC.

The V gene is TRBV4-3, the J gene TRBJ2-7; D is tentatively TRBD1 or TRBD2 (5 bases each). Trimming shortened V by 4 bases and J by 0 bases, and 13 bases separated the two germline ends. Germline values: CDR1 LGHNA, CDR2 YSLEER. The CDR3 covers 15 residues. In nucleotides, the CDR3 is TGCGCCAGCAGCCCCGGGACGGAGAGCTCCTACGAGCAGTACTTC. This codes for CASSPGTESSYEQYF.